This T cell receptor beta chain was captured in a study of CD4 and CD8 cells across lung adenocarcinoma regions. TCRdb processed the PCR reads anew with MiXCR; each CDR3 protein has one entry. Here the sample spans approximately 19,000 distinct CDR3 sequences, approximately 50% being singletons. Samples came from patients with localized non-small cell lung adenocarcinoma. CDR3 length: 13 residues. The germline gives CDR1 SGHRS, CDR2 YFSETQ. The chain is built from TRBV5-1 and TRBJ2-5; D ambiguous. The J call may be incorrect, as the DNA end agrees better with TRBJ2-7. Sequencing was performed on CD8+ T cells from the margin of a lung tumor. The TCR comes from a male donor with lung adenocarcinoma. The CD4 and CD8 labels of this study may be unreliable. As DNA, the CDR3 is TGCGCCAGCGGTTCCAGCTCACGCTACGAGCAGTACTTC. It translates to CASGSSSRYEQYF.